This T cell receptor beta chain was documented in a study of T-cell reconstitution after alpha-beta-depleted transplantation in children. CDR1 SGHAT and CDR2 FQNNGV come from the germline V gene. V dropped 1 base and J dropped 2; count of bases not matched to a gene: 13. The CDR3 consists of 18 residues. Study results and caveats: From surviving recipient T cells and thymic progenitors came the high day-60 TCRbeta diversity observed in some patients. After one year, T-cell counts and TCRbeta diversity mostly came from new T cells. Alpha-beta T cells present about two months after transplant were reported to originate from several hundred expanded graft clones.

Library preparation (for TCRbeta) was performed with unique molecular identifiers. Via MiXCR, TCRdb re-called the PCR reads, giving one row per CDR3 protein. The sample shows 450,000 to 600,000 distinct CDR3 sequences, under 15% of them seen only once. Comments on this clonotype: Its antigen is unidentified.

This TCR came from a male patient under 18 who had a stem cell transplant for acute myeloid leukemia, so the T cells may come from the graft donor. The V gene is TRBV11-2, the J gene TRBJ2-7, with 8 bases aligning to TRBD2. The sample was PBMCs, mostly from graft donor cells, taken 360 days after TCRalphabeta/CD19-depleted stem cell transplant. The CDR3: CASSLGSGSPFFPYEQYF. CDR3 DNA: TGTGCCAGCAGCTTAGGGAGCGGGAGTCCATTCTTTCCCTACGAGCAGTACTTC.